The 20 T cell receptor beta chains below come from one sample, sequenced in a study of blood T cell repertoires in COVID-19. Data came from immunoSEQ multiplex PCR; TCRdb stores just in-frame clones and leaves some out. Seen here are around 220,000 clones, around 84% observed once, and the top ten hold around 7%. Sequencing input: PBMCs or T cells enriched from blood (not recorded which). The receptors were sampled from a woman in her forties with acute COVID-19.

In its sample, this clone was seen once. CDR3 residues: CATRGPGRSQPQHF. CDR3 bases: TGTGCCACCAGAGGGCCAGGGCGGAGCCAGCCCCAGCATTTT. The J gene is TRBJ1-5, the V gene TRBV24-1; tentative D call: TRBD1 (5 bases). This CDR3 region has 14 residues. Trimming removed 7 bases from V and 7 bases from J, with 16 bases in between. The V gene's germline CDR1 is KGHDR and CDR2 SFDVKD.

The chain couples TRBV28 to TRBJ1-2, with no clear D. The length of the CDR3 is 11 residues. Looked up from germline, CDR1 is MDHEN and CDR2 is SYDVKM. The V gene lost 8 bases and the J gene lost 3 bases, with 7 bases spanning the gap. The CDR3 loop is CASWLDYGYTF. The CDR3 DNA sequence: TGTGCCAGCTGGTTAGACTATGGCTACACCTTC.

The chain recombines TRBV3-1 (or the pseudogene TRBV3-2) with TRBJ2-1; 9 bases are shared with TRBD2. V was clipped by 2 bases and J by 0 bases; unmatched bases: 5. This CDR3 region has 17 residues. Per the germline V gene, CDR1 is LGHDT and CDR2 is YNNKEL (reference sequence). This chain's CDR3 is CASSQLAGPSSYNEQFF. The CDR3 DNA sequence: TGTGCCAGCAGCCAACTAGCGGGGCCTAGCTCCTACAATGAGCAGTTCTTC.

This rearrangement joins TRBV28 to TRBJ2-7, with D perhaps TRBD1 (6 bases). The CDR3 is 15 amino acids. Germline CDR1 reads MDHEN; CDR2 reads SYDVKM. Between the trimmed V and J ends, which lost 4 bases and 4 bases, there was a span of 17 bases. The CDR3 spells CASSSGDTLGYEQYF. The DNA of the CDR3 is TGTGCCAGCAGTTCAGGGGACACCCTGGGGTACGAGCAGTACTTC.

J is TRBJ2-7 and V is TRBV28, with 7 bases matching TRBD1. Germline CDR1 is MDHEN and CDR2 is SYDVKM. The V segment lost 10 bases and the J segment 2 bases; nucleotides outside the gene matches: 8. The CDR3 runs to 13 residues. CDR3: CATGQVTPYEQYF. In DNA form, the CDR3 reads TGTGCCACCGGACAGGTGACACCCTACGAGCAGTACTTC.

The chain carries TRBV4-2 and TRBJ2-7; D possibly corresponds to TRBD2 (5 bases). The CDR3 is made up of 15 amino acids. V gave up 0 bases and J gave up 7 bases, with 16 bases separating them. Germline CDR1 and CDR2: LGHNA and YNFKEQ. CDR3 coding DNA: TGTGCCAGCAGCCAAGAACTAGTTGTGTCGGGGGAGCAGTACTTC. Encoded protein: CASSQELVVSGEQYF.

This sequence joins TRBV11-3 and TRBJ1-1; the D gene is possibly TRBD1 (6 bases). This CDR3 contains 13 residues. The V end lost 3 bases, the J end lost 1 base, and 6 bases lay between the germline ends. The V gene's germline CDR1 is SGHNT and CDR2 YENEEA. CDR3 loop: CASSLGQNTEAFF. The DNA for the CDR3 is TGTGCCAGCAGCTTGGGACAGAACACTGAAGCTTTCTTT. Full variable domain (remainder filled in from reference TRBV11-3 and TRBJ1-1): EAGVVQSPRYKIIEKKQPVAFWCNPISGHNTLYWYLQNLGQGPELLIRYENEEAVDDSQLPKDRFSAERLKGVDSTLKIQPAELGDSAVYLCASSLGQNTEAFFGQGTRLTVV.

The chain joins TRBV7-2 to TRBJ2-7; 7 bases agree with TRBD2. Per germline, CDR1 SGHTA and CDR2 FQGNSA. V lost 2 bases and J lost 6; bases outside the gene matches: 7. The CDR3 has 14 amino acids. CDR3 nucleotide sequence: TGTGCCAGCAGCTTAAGTCCTCTAGCGGCCGAGCAGTACTTC. Amino acid sequence: CASSLSPLAAEQYF.

The genes are TRBV9 and TRBJ1-4, with TRBD1 identical over 7 bases. The CDR3 spans 13 residues. V was pared by 4 bases and J by 4 bases, with 1 base of the junction left unmatched. From germline, CDR1 is SGDLS and CDR2 YYNGEE. This CDR3 is CASSQGDNEKLFF. The CDR3 DNA reads TGTGCCAGCAGCCAGGGGGATAATGAAAAACTGTTTTTT. Looking up the rest from reference TRBV9 and TRBJ1-4 gives the full variable domain: DSGVTQTPKHLITATGQRVTLRCSPRSGDLSVYWYQQSLDQGLQFLIQYYNGEERAKGNILERFSAQQFPDLHSELNLSSLELGDSALYFCASSQGDNEKLFFGSGTQLSVL.

This chain joins TRBV28 and TRBJ2-5; TRBD1 matches at 8 bases. The length of the CDR3 is 14 residues. CDR1 MDHEN and CDR2 SYDVKM come from the germline V gene. The junction had 2 bases not matched to a gene; V was cut back by 2 bases and J by 3 bases. CDR3 nucleotide sequence: TGTGCCAGCAGTTTAGGGGGACAGGAAGAGACCCAGTACTTC. Protein product: CASSLGGQEETQYF.

The chain combines TRBV30 with TRBJ2-1, with D hard to call. V gave up 4 bases and J gave up 0 bases, with 16 bases separating them. Germline loops: CDR1 GTSNPN, CDR2 SVGIG (reference sequence). This CDR3 region has 16 residues. The CDR3 here is CAWMPLEITSYNEQFF. The CDR3 nucleotides are TGTGCCTGGATGCCTCTGGAGATAACCTCCTACAATGAGCAGTTCTTC. Full variable domain (missing parts from reference TRBV30 and TRBJ2-1): SQTIHQWPATLVQPVGSPLSLECTVEGTSNPNLYWYRQAAGRGLQLLFYSVGIGQISSEVPQNLSASRPQDRQFILSSKKLLLSDSGFYLCAWMPLEITSYNEQFFGPGTRLTVL.

The V and J genes are TRBV5-1 and TRBJ1-1; no definite D call. CDR3 length: 13 residues. Trimming removed 9 bases at V and 4 bases at J, with 16 bases between. The germline V gene encodes CDR1 SGHRS and CDR2 YFSETQ. CDR3 sequence: CAILVRLVTEAFF. CDR3 nucleotide sequence: TGCGCCATCCTTGTCCGACTAGTCACTGAAGCTTTCTTT.

The chain employs TRBV18 and TRBJ2-2, with TRBD1 matching 9 bases. CDR1 KGHSH and CDR2 LQKENI come from the germline V gene. The length of the CDR3 is 15 residues. V was clipped by 4 bases and J by 3 bases; unmatched bases: 3. The CDR3 spells CASSRDRVDTGELFF. For the CDR3, the DNA is TGTGCCAGCTCACGGGACAGGGTAGACACCGGGGAGCTGTTTTTT.

The V gene is TRBV7-9, the J gene TRBJ2-7; TRBD2 matches 9 bases. The V gene's germline CDR1 is SEHNR and CDR2 FQNEAQ (reference sequence). This CDR3 region has 14 residues. The ends lost 5 bases at V and 5 bases at J; junction bases unmatched: 7. For the CDR3, the DNA is TGTGCCAGCAGCATGGGACTAGCTGCAGACGAGCAGTACTTC. Protein product: CASSMGLAADEQYF.

The J gene is TRBJ1-6, the V gene TRBV5-4; D gene unclear. The germline V and J ends were trimmed by 2 bases and 0 bases, with 6 bases remaining between them. Germline lookup yields CDR1 SGHNT and CDR2 YYREEE (reference sequence). The CDR3 covers 15 residues. CDR3 sequence reads: CASSFLGSYNSPLHF. The CDR3 bases are TGTGCCAGCAGCTTCCTAGGCTCCTATAATTCACCCCTCCACTTT. The full variable domain, rest sourced from reference TRBV5-4 and TRBJ1-6, is ETGVTQSPTHLIKTRGQQVTLRCSSQSGHNTVSWYQQALGQGPQFIFQYYREEENGRGNFPPRFSGLQFPNYSSELNVNALELDDSALYLCASSFLGSYNSPLHFGNGTRLTVT.

The V and J genes are TRBV6-2 or TRBV6-3 and TRBJ1-6; TRBD1 matches at 8 bases. The CDR3 extends over 13 amino acids. Unmatched junction bases numbered 7, after V lost 6 bases and J lost 12 bases. The germline gives CDR1 MNHEY, CDR2 SVGEGT. The DNA of the CDR3 is TGTGCCAGCAGCCCCGGACAGGGCGGACCCCTCCACTTT. Protein sequence: CASSPGQGGPLHF.

This chain links TRBV5-1 with TRBJ1-5; D uncertain. V gave up 0 bases and J gave up 9 bases, with 16 bases separating them. CDR1 is SGHRS, CDR2 YFSETQ, per germline. This CDR3 has 15 amino acids. The CDR3 region has the DNA TGCGCCAGCAGCTTGGGCCTTGAGGGTTTTTGGCCCCAGCATTTT. It encodes CASSLGLEGFWPQHF.

The V and J genes are TRBV5-4 and TRBJ2-3; 7 bases match TRBD2. Unmatched junction bases numbered 9, after V lost 3 bases and J lost 5 bases. The germline gives CDR1 SGHNT, CDR2 YYREEE (reference sequence). The CDR3 length is 15 residues. Here the CDR3 DNA reads TGTGCCAGCAGCTCCTCGCGGGAGATGGTAGATACGCAGTATTTT. Its translation: CASSSSREMVDTQYF.

This clone was seen only once. V usage is TRBV18 and J usage is TRBJ1-2, with TRBD1 as a possible D gene (5 bases). Germline loops: CDR1 KGHSH, CDR2 LQKENI. The CDR3 contains 19 residues. V lost 3 bases and J 4 bases, leaving 27 bases between the germline ends. The CDR3 here is CASSPLGGGRQPFRYGYTF. CDR3 nucleotides: TGTGCCAGCTCACCTCTGGGAGGCGGTCGACAGCCTTTTCGCTATGGCTACACCTTC. Drawing the rest from reference TRBV18 and TRBJ1-2, the complete variable domain is NAGVMQNPRHLVRRRGQEARLRCSPMKGHSHVYWYRQLPEEGLKFMVYLQKENIIDESGMPKERFSAEFPKEGPSILRIQQVVRGDSAAYFCASSPLGGGRQPFRYGYTFGSGTRLTVV.

This clone was counted between two and nine times. This chain joins TRBV7-9 and TRBJ1-4; no firm D call. Per the germline V gene, CDR1 is SEHNR and CDR2 is FQNEAQ (reference sequence). V was cut by 1 base and J by 4 bases, with 10 bases left in between. This CDR3 has 15 amino acids. The chain's CDR3 is CASSLGAGINEKLFF. The DNA for the CDR3 is TGTGCCAGCAGCTTAGGGGCGGGGATTAATGAAAAACTGTTTTTT.